Reported below is one TCR beta chain. Its target is unknown. This entry comes from a study of cytomegalovirus exposure and HLA in healthy donors. PCR was performed using 60 Vbeta and 13 Jbeta primers. Original data processing: Later work found about 80 million unique TCR beta chains, with approximately 12 million shared. Sequencing used immunoSEQ multiplex PCR; TCRdb keeps in-frame clones, though not all of them. That table is the source of V, J and clone size, and D and trimming were worked out from the DNA. The sample lists 250,000 or so clones, 81% occurring once. Germline assignment: CDR1 SGHRS and CDR2 YFSETQ. V was trimmed by 0 bases and J by 3 bases, leaving 6 bases between them. There are 13 residues in the CDR3. Study-wide findings and caveats: It is likely that the observed cluster of highly shared sequence variants was a sequencing artifact.

The sequence derives from a woman aged 55-69 years in good health and CMV-seropositive. This rearrangement joins TRBV5-1 to TRBJ1-2; D call uncertain. Material: PBMCs. The DNA of the CDR3 is TGCGCCAGCAGCTTGGATTCAGACTATGGCTACACCTTC. This translates into CASSLDSDYGYTF.